The text below deals with one T cell receptor (beta chain). Its antigen remains unidentified. No much larger clonotype is one base removed from it; base qualities were not supplied. Patients with autoimmune disease history or receiving systemic immunosuppression were excluded from the trial. Peripheral blood for TCR sequencing was collected from all dose cohorts at baseline, on cycle 4 day 1, and on cycle 7 day 1. Samples came from an open-label, multicenter, first-in-human phase I dose-escalation trial of ivuxolimab. Adults with locally advanced or metastatic head and neck squamous cell, hepatocellular, melanoma or renal cell carcinoma were enrolled in the trial. CD4+ and CD8+ T cells were sorted separately from peripheral blood before TCR sequencing. To sequence the TCRbeta CDR3 region, genomic DNA was isolated from the sorted cells. TCRbeta CDR3 regions were sequenced using the immunoSEQ Assay. TCRdb took over this immuneACCESS table, retaining in-frame rearrangements with V and J assigned. Such tables are incomplete; in checked studies, under half of the missing clones stem from an unresolved V gene, and the remainder is unexplained. Within this sample are under 65,000 clones, with around 93% of them counted one time only. Around 9.3% of the sample belongs to the ten largest clones.

The data belong to a study of OX40 agonist ivuxolimab in advanced cancers. Background on the whole study: Ivuxolimab was an agonistic, fully human IgG2 monoclonal antibody directed against OX40 (CD134), a costimulatory receptor. Intravenous ivuxolimab was administered to patients every 2 weeks at six dose levels: 0.01, 0.1, 0.3, 1.5, 3 and 10 mg/kg. In the dose-escalation cohort, 75% to 90% of patients were male, and the mean age was approximately 60 years with a range of roughly 23 to 79. Patients were allowed to have had prior anti-PD-1, anti-PD-L1 or anti-CTLA-4 therapy, and 40% of the dose-escalation patients had previously received checkpoint inhibitors. Peripheral TCRbeta sequencing was intended to test whether TCR sequence diversity was altered and clonal T-cell expansion was caused by ivuxolimab. Of the roughly 51 patients in dose escalation, around 19 had hepatocellular carcinoma, roughly 15 had melanoma, 9 had renal cell carcinoma and 9 had head and neck cancer. Partial responses occurred in three dose-escalation patients, of whom one had hepatocellular carcinoma and two had cutaneous melanoma. The paper describes the monotherapy dose-escalation part (N of about 52 patients) of the phase I trial of ivuxolimab. Results the study describes overall, beyond this receptor: Which antigens the clonally expanded peripheral T cells were specific for was not determined. Partial responders in the 0.1-3.0 mg/kg groups had among the lowest normalized peripheral clonal expansion, especially among CD8+ T cells. Low levels of normalized T-cell clonal expansion were also seen in some patients who did not respond. Clonal expansion of both CD4+ and CD8+ blood T cells was observed from baseline to week 6 at doses 0.1 to 3.0 mg/kg. After ivuxolimab, more expanded clones were found on average in CD8+ T cells than in CD4+ T cells.

The junction shows trimming of 6 bases on V and 8 bases on J, plus 8 bases between the germline ends. The CDR3, from cysteine to phenylalanine, totals 11 residues. The sequence is cut down to CDR3 DNA, 33 bases in frame from base 1. The germline V gene (reference sequence) yields SEHNR for CDR1 and FQNEAQ for CDR2. The starting material was CD4+ or CD8+ T cells sorted from blood, obtained in a trial of the OX40 agonist ivuxolimab. Recombination connected TRBV7-9 to TRBJ2-4, with no reliable assignment of the D segment. The sequence derives from an adult with an advanced solid tumor such as melanoma, head and neck, liver or kidney cancer. Here is the DNA: TGTGCCAGCAGTCCGCCCGACATTCAGTACTTC. This yields the protein CASSPPDIQYF.